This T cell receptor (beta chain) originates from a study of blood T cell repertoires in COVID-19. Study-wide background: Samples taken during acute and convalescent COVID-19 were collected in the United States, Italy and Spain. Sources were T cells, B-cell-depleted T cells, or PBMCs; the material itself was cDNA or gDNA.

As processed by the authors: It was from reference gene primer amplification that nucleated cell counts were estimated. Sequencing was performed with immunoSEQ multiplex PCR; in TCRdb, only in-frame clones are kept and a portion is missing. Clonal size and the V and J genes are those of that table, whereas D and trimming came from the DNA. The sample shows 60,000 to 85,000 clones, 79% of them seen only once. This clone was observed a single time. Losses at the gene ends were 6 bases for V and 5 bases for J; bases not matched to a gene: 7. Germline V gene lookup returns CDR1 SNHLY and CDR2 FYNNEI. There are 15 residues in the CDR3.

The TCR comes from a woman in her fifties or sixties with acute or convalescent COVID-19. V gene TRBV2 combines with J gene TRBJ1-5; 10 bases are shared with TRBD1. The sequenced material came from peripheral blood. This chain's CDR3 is CASSSWTGGDQPQHF. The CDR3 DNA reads TGTGCCAGCAGCTCCTGGACAGGGGGAGATCAGCCCCAGCATTTT.